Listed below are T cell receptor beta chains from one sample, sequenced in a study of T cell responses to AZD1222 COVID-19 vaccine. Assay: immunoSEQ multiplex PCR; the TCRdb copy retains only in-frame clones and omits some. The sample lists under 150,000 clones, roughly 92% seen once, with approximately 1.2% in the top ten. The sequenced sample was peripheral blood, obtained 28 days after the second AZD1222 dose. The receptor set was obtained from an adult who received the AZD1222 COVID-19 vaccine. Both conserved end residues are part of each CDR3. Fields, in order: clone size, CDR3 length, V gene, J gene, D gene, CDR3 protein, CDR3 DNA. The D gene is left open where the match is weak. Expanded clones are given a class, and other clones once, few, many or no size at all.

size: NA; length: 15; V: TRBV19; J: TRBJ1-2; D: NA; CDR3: CASSISNAENYGYTF; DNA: TGTGCCAGTAGTATTTCCAACGCCGAGAACTATGGCTACACCTTC
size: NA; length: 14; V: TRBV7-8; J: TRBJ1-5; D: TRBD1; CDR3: CASSPSGQDQPQHF; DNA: TGTGCCAGCAGCCCTTCAGGACAGGATCAGCCCCAGCATTTT
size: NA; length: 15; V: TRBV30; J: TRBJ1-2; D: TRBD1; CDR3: CAWSMGQEIDYGYTF; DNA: TGTGCCTGGAGTATGGGACAGGAGATCGACTATGGCTACACCTTC
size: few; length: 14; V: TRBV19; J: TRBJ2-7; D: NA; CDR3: CASSTDPQAYGQYF; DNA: TGTGCCAGTAGTACCGATCCGCAGGCCTACGGGCAGTACTTC
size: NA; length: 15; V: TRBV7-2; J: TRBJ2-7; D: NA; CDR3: CASSLVQGSSYEQYF; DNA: TGTGCCAGCAGCTTAGTACAGGGCTCATCCTACGAGCAGTACTTC
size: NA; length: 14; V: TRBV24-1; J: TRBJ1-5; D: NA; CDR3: CATSQGRGGQPQHF; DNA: TGTGCCACCAGTCAGGGGAGGGGGGGGCAGCCCCAGCATTTT
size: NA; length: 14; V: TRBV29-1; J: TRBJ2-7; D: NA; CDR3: CSVEHPGVSYEQYF; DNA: TGCAGCGTTGAGCATCCGGGGGTCTCCTACGAGCAGTACTTC
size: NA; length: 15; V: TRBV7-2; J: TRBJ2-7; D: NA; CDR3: CASSLLGAATYEQYF; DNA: TGTGCCAGCAGCTTATTGGGGGCTGCCACCTACGAGCAGTACTTC
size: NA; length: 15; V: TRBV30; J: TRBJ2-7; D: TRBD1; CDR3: CAWREQGAWTYEQYF; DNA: TGTGCCTGGAGAGAACAGGGGGCGTGGACCTACGAGCAGTACTTC
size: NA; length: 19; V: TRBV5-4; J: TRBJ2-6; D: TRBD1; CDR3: CASSLEVRRGTLGANVLTF; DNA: TGTGCCAGCAGCTTGGAGGTCCGCAGGGGGACACTTGGGGCCAACGTCCTGACTTTC
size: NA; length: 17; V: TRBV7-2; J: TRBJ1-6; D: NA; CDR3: CASSASGKPSYNSPLHF; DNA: TGTGCCAGCAGCGCAAGCGGCAAACCCTCCTATAATTCACCCCTCCACTTT
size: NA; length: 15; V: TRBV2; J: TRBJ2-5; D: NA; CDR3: CASSGGKNFGETQYF; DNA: TGTGCCAGCAGTGGGGGAAAAAATTTCGGAGAGACCCAGTACTTC
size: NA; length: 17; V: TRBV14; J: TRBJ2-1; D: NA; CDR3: CASSQEVWGVREYEQFF; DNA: TGTGCCAGCAGCCAAGAAGTTTGGGGGGTAAGGGAATATGAGCAGTTCTTC
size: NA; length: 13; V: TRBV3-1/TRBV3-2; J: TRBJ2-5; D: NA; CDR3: CASSQMVEETQYF; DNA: TGTGCCAGCAGCCAAATGGTCGAAGAGACCCAGTACTTC
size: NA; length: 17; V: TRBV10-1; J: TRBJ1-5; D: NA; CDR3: CASRPTEGRLSNQPQHF; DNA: TGCGCCAGCAGGCCGACCGAGGGGCGGTTAAGCAATCAGCCCCAGCATTTT
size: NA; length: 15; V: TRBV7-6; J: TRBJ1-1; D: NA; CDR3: CASSVAGGGITEAFF; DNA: TGTGCCAGCAGCGTCGCGGGGGGGGGCATCACTGAAGCTTTCTTT
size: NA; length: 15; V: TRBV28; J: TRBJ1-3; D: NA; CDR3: CASSGKPTSGNTIYF; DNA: TGTGCCAGCAGTGGTAAGCCGACCTCTGGAAACACCATATATTTT
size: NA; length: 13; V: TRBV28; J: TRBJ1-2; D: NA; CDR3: CASRVVGPYGYTF; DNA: TGTGCCAGCAGAGTTGTGGGCCCGTATGGCTACACCTTC
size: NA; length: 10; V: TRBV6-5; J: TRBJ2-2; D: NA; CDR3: CASKGGELFF; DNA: TGTGCCAGCAAGGGCGGGGAGCTGTTTTTT
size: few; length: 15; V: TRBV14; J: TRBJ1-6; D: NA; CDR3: CASSQSSSYNSPLHF; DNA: TGTGCCAGCAGCCAGAGTAGCTCCTATAATTCACCCCTCCACTTT
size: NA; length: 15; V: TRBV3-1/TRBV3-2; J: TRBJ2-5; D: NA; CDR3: CASSQGSTAKETQYF; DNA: TGTGCCAGCAGCCAAGGTAGTACAGCGAAAGAGACCCAGTACTTC
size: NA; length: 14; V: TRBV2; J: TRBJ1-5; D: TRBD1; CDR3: CASSGTGGEQPQHF; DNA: TGTGCCAGCAGCGGGACAGGGGGCGAACAGCCCCAGCATTTT
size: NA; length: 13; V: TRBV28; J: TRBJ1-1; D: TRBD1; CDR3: CASSTGDTTEAFF; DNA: TGTGCCAGCAGTACAGGGGATACGACTGAAGCTTTCTTT
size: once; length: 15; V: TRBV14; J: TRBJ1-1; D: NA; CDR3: CASSHRGARGSEAFF; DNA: TGTGCCAGCAGCCATCGGGGGGCGCGAGGCTCTGAAGCTTTCTTT
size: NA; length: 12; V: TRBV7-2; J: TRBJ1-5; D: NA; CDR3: CASSLSPRPQHF; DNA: TGTGCCAGCAGCTTAAGCCCCCGGCCCCAGCATTTT
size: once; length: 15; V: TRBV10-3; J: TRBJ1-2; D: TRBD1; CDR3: CAISESGGAGYGYTF; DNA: TGTGCCATCAGTGAGTCAGGGGGCGCAGGGTATGGCTACACCTTC
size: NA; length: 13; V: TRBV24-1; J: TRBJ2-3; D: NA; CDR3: CASEDRFTDTQYF; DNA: TGTGCCTCGGAGGACAGATTCACAGATACGCAGTATTTT
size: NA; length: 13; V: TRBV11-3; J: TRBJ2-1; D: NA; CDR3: CASSLDLYNEQFF; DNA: TGTGCCAGCAGCTTGGACTTATACAATGAGCAGTTCTTC
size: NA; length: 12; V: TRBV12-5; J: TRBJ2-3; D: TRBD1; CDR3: CASGHPTGTQYF; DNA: TGTGCTAGTGGCCACCCGACAGGGACGCAGTATTTT
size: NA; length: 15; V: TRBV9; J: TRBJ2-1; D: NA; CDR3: CASSVGAGVFDEQFF; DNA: TGTGCCAGCAGCGTAGGGGCAGGGGTATTCGATGAGCAGTTCTTC
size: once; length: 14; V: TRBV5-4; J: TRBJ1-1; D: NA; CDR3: CASSLRVRDTEAFF; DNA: TGTGCCAGCAGCTTAAGGGTCCGTGACACTGAAGCTTTCTTT
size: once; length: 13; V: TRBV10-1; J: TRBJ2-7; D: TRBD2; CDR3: CASRPGLAYEQYF; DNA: TGCGCCAGCAGGCCCGGACTAGCGTACGAGCAGTACTTC
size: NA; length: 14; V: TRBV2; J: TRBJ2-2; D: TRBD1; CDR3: CASTWTGNTGELFF; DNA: TGTGCCAGCACATGGACAGGGAACACCGGGGAGCTGTTTTTT
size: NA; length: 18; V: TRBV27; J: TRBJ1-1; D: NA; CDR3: CASSFRATRGGWGTEAFF; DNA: TGTGCCAGCAGTTTTCGAGCGACGAGGGGCGGATGGGGCACTGAAGCTTTCTTT
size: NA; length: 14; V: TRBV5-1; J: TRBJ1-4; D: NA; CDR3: CASTGLGTNEKLFF; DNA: TGCGCCAGCACTGGACTGGGAACTAATGAAAAACTGTTTTTT
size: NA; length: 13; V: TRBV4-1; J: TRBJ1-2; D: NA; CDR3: CASSQEGGNGYTF; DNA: TGCGCCAGCAGCCAAGAAGGCGGGAATGGCTACACCTTC
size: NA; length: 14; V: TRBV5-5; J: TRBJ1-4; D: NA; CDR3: CASFPGGGGEKLFF; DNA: TGTGCCAGCTTTCCGGGGGGAGGAGGAGAAAAACTGTTTTTT
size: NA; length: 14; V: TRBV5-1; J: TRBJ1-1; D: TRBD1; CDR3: CASSFQGVGTEAFF; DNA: TGCGCCAGCAGCTTTCAGGGGGTAGGCACTGAAGCTTTCTTT
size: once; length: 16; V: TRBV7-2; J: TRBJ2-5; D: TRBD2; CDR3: CASSLAGGGVQETQYF; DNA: TGTGCCAGCAGCTTAGCCGGCGGGGGGGTTCAAGAGACCCAGTACTTC